This T cell receptor (beta chain) originates from a study of T cell changes during pregnancy in multiple sclerosis. V lost 5 bases to trimming and J lost 7 bases; unmatched junction nucleotides: 3. The germline gives CDR1 SGHTA, CDR2 FQGNSA. The CDR3 has 13 amino acids. Measured with immunoSEQ multiplex PCR; TCRdb has only the in-frame clones, and not every one. Here the sample spans fewer than 80,000 clones, approximately 88% being singletons. V gene TRBV7-2 combines with J gene TRBJ2-1, with 9 bases fitting TRBD1. Sample: peripheral blood, taken in the first trimester of pregnancy. The receptor's source is a female donor in good health, enrolled as a control in a pregnancy study. Here the CDR3 DNA reads TGTGCCAGCAGCCTGACAGGGGGGAATGAGCAGTTCTTC. Its translation: CASSLTGGNEQFF.